A selection of T cell receptor beta chains follows, all from one sample in a study of PD-1 blockade in classical Hodgkin lymphoma. Using immunoSEQ multiplex PCR, the repertoire was profiled, and TCRdb retains in-frame clones only, with some absent. The sample holds around 96,000 clones, 75% to 90% seen once. The sample here was peripheral blood mononuclear cells (PBMCs), taken at baseline. These receptor sequences come from a human donor with classical Hodgkin lymphoma. CDR3s include the opening cysteine and the closing phenylalanine or tryptophan. The D gene is left open where the match is weak. Some rows have no size entry. The others give once, few or many, or a class for an expanded clone.

CDR3 protein: CASSSSSGILYEQYF; CDR3 DNA: TGTGCCAGCAGTTCAAGTAGCGGGATCCTTTACGAGCAGTACTTC; V gene: TRBV7-2; clone size: NA; J gene: TRBJ2-7; D gene: TRBD2
CDR3 protein: CASSQTGVGDYGYTF; CDR3 DNA: TGTGCCAGCAGCCAGACAGGGGTTGGGGACTATGGCTACACCTTC; V gene: TRBV9; clone size: NA; J gene: TRBJ1-2; D gene: TRBD1
CDR3 protein: CASSLVGGGNIQYF; CDR3 DNA: TGTGCCAGCAGCTTAGTAGGGGGCGGAAACATTCAGTACTTC; V gene: TRBV7-9; clone size: few; J gene: TRBJ2-4; D gene: TRBD1
CDR3 protein: CASSFGRGAVAGELFF; CDR3 DNA: TGTGCCAGCAGCTTCGGACGGGGCGCCGTTGCCGGGGAGCTGTTTTTT; V gene: TRBV7-2; clone size: NA; J gene: TRBJ2-2; D gene: NA
CDR3 protein: CASSEGRTIQYF; CDR3 DNA: TGCGCCAGCAGTGAAGGCAGGACCATTCAGTACTTC; V gene: TRBV10-2; clone size: NA; J gene: TRBJ2-4; D gene: NA
CDR3 protein: CASSLGTGVGWTQYF; CDR3 DNA: TGTGCCAGCTCACTCGGGACAGGGGTCGGCTGGACCCAGTACTTC; V gene: TRBV18; clone size: NA; J gene: TRBJ2-5; D gene: TRBD1
CDR3 protein: CAISGSGRDIQYF; CDR3 DNA: TGTGCCATCAGTGGTAGCGGGAGAGACATTCAGTACTTC; V gene: TRBV10-3; clone size: NA; J gene: TRBJ2-4; D gene: TRBD2
CDR3 protein: CASSEAGYRGRAEQFF; CDR3 DNA: TGTGCCAGCAGTGAGGCCGGTTACAGGGGGCGGGCTGAGCAGTTCTTC; V gene: TRBV6-4; clone size: NA; J gene: TRBJ2-1; D gene: TRBD1
CDR3 protein: CASNPTWGGNTEAFF; CDR3 DNA: TGTGCCAGCAACCCAACTTGGGGGGGGAACACTGAAGCTTTCTTT; V gene: TRBV6-1; clone size: NA; J gene: TRBJ1-1; D gene: NA
CDR3 protein: CASSRRTAGDTQYF; CDR3 DNA: TGTGCCAGCAGCAGACGGACTGCCGGGGATACGCAGTATTTT; V gene: TRBV7-7; clone size: NA; J gene: TRBJ2-3; D gene: NA
CDR3 protein: CASQALRTGNTIYF; CDR3 DNA: TGTGCCAGCCAGGCCCTTAGGACTGGAAACACCATATATTTT; V gene: TRBV2; clone size: NA; J gene: TRBJ1-3; D gene: NA
CDR3 protein: CASSLPGTGLAEAFF; CDR3 DNA: TGTGCCAGCAGCTTACCCGGGACAGGGTTGGCTGAAGCTTTCTTT; V gene: TRBV5-4; clone size: NA; J gene: TRBJ1-1; D gene: TRBD1
CDR3 protein: CASSAGGASGSMAQYF; CDR3 DNA: TGTGCCAGCAGCGCGGGCGGGGCTAGCGGGAGTATGGCGCAGTATTTT; V gene: TRBV11-3; clone size: NA; J gene: TRBJ2-3; D gene: TRBD2
CDR3 protein: CASTAGAGQFF; CDR3 DNA: TGTGCCAGCACGGCGGGGGCGGGGCAGTTCTTC; V gene: TRBV7-9; clone size: NA; J gene: TRBJ2-1; D gene: NA
CDR3 protein: CASSYGIAYEQYF; CDR3 DNA: TGTGCCAGCAGTTACGGTATCGCCTACGAGCAGTACTTC; V gene: TRBV6-6; clone size: NA; J gene: TRBJ2-7; D gene: NA
CDR3 protein: CASSYLGGASLAVLTF; CDR3 DNA: TGCGCCAGCAGCTACCTTGGGGGGGCCTCCTTAGCCGTCCTGACTTTC; V gene: TRBV5-1; clone size: NA; J gene: TRBJ2-6; D gene: NA
CDR3 protein: CASSKVTGGRVTEAFF; CDR3 DNA: TGTGCCAGCAGCAAGGTGACAGGGGGCCGGGTAACTGAAGCTTTCTTT; V gene: TRBV7-6; clone size: NA; J gene: TRBJ1-1; D gene: TRBD1
CDR3 protein: CASSQETGLSYEQYF; CDR3 DNA: TGCGCCAGCAGCCAAGAGACAGGGTTATCCTACGAGCAGTACTTC; V gene: TRBV4-3; clone size: NA; J gene: TRBJ2-7; D gene: TRBD1
CDR3 protein: CASSLGLSGANVLTF; CDR3 DNA: TGCGCCAGCAGCTTGGGCCTATCTGGGGCCAACGTCCTGACTTTC; V gene: TRBV5-1; clone size: NA; J gene: TRBJ2-6; D gene: NA
CDR3 protein: CASSLFQGQETQYF; CDR3 DNA: TGTGCCAGCAGCTTATTCCAGGGGCAAGAGACCCAGTACTTC; V gene: TRBV7-6; clone size: few; J gene: TRBJ2-5; D gene: NA
CDR3 protein: CASSESNSTSGRELPGSEQYF; CDR3 DNA: TGCGCCAGCAGTGAGTCGAATTCGACTAGCGGGAGGGAACTCCCTGGCTCAGAGCAGTACTTC; V gene: TRBV10-1; clone size: NA; J gene: TRBJ2-7; D gene: TRBD2
CDR3 protein: CASSLGGTSGTEQYF; CDR3 DNA: TGTGCCAGCAGCTTAGGGGGGACTAGCGGGACCGAGCAGTACTTC; V gene: TRBV7-8; clone size: few; J gene: TRBJ2-7; D gene: TRBD2
CDR3 protein: CASSLMSSGYNEQFF; CDR3 DNA: TGCGCCAGCAGCTTGATGTCTAGCGGATACAATGAGCAGTTCTTC; V gene: TRBV5-1; clone size: NA; J gene: TRBJ2-1; D gene: TRBD2
CDR3 protein: CASTVAGGYEQYF; CDR3 DNA: TGTGCCAGCACCGTTGCCGGAGGCTACGAGCAGTACTTC; V gene: TRBV6-6; clone size: NA; J gene: TRBJ2-7; D gene: NA
CDR3 protein: CASSLLGTSGRTGELFF; CDR3 DNA: TGTGCCAGCAGTTTATTAGGGACTAGCGGGAGAACCGGGGAGCTGTTTTTT; V gene: TRBV27; clone size: NA; J gene: TRBJ2-2; D gene: TRBD2
CDR3 protein: CASSLVAVGTQYF; CDR3 DNA: TGCGCCAGCAGCTTAGTAGCGGTGGGTACGCAGTATTTT; V gene: TRBV5-1; clone size: NA; J gene: TRBJ2-3; D gene: NA
CDR3 protein: CASSQDLPGLQETQYF; CDR3 DNA: TGTGCCAGCAGCCAAGATCTCCCGGGGCTCCAAGAGACCCAGTACTTC; V gene: TRBV14; clone size: NA; J gene: TRBJ2-5; D gene: NA
CDR3 protein: CASRRDFQGQFF; CDR3 DNA: TGTGCCAGCAGACGGGACTTCCAAGGGCAGTTCTTC; V gene: TRBV13; clone size: NA; J gene: TRBJ2-1; D gene: NA
CDR3 protein: CASSLTLDSHEQYF; CDR3 DNA: TGCGCCAGCAGCTTGACCTTAGACAGCCACGAGCAGTACTTC; V gene: TRBV5-1; clone size: NA; J gene: TRBJ2-7; D gene: NA
CDR3 protein: CASSSYSSGNTIYF; CDR3 DNA: TGTGCCAGCAGCTCTTATAGCTCTGGAAACACCATATATTTT; V gene: TRBV7-2; clone size: NA; J gene: TRBJ1-3; D gene: NA
CDR3 protein: CASSSPGQGDEQYF; CDR3 DNA: TGTGCCAGCAGCTCTCCGGGACAGGGCGACGAGCAGTACTTC; V gene: TRBV5-4; clone size: NA; J gene: TRBJ2-7; D gene: TRBD1
CDR3 protein: CASSWAGGGTEAFF; CDR3 DNA: TGTGCCAGTAGTTGGGCAGGGGGTGGCACTGAAGCTTTCTTT; V gene: TRBV19; clone size: NA; J gene: TRBJ1-1; D gene: TRBD1
CDR3 protein: CASSPSMETQYF; CDR3 DNA: TGTGCCAGCAGTCCTAGCATGGAGACCCAGTACTTC; V gene: TRBV7-2; clone size: NA; J gene: TRBJ2-5; D gene: NA
CDR3 protein: CASSFDPPGLAGTGELFF; CDR3 DNA: TGCGCCAGCAGCTTTGACCCCCCGGGACTAGCAGGTACCGGGGAGCTGTTTTTT; V gene: TRBV5-1; clone size: once; J gene: TRBJ2-2; D gene: TRBD2
CDR3 protein: CASSQDWAASSTDTQYF; CDR3 DNA: TGCGCCAGCAGCCAAGATTGGGCAGCCTCTAGCACAGATACGCAGTATTTT; V gene: TRBV4-3; clone size: NA; J gene: TRBJ2-3; D gene: NA
CDR3 protein: CASSSMLQQETQYF; CDR3 DNA: TGTGCCAGCAGCTCCATGTTACAACAAGAGACCCAGTACTTC; V gene: TRBV7-9; clone size: NA; J gene: TRBJ2-5; D gene: NA
CDR3 protein: CATSRQGVGTGELFF; CDR3 DNA: TGTGCCACGAGCCGACAGGGGGTGGGCACCGGGGAGCTGTTTTTT; V gene: TRBV10-3; clone size: NA; J gene: TRBJ2-2; D gene: TRBD1
CDR3 protein: CASHSAGSSYEQYF; CDR3 DNA: TGTGCCAGCCACTCAGCGGGTTCCTCCTACGAGCAGTACTTC; V gene: TRBV6-5; clone size: NA; J gene: TRBJ2-7; D gene: NA
CDR3 protein: CASGDGPSYEQYF; CDR3 DNA: TGTGCCAGCGGGGACGGGCCCTCCTACGAGCAGTACTTC; V gene: TRBV6-5; clone size: NA; J gene: TRBJ2-7; D gene: NA